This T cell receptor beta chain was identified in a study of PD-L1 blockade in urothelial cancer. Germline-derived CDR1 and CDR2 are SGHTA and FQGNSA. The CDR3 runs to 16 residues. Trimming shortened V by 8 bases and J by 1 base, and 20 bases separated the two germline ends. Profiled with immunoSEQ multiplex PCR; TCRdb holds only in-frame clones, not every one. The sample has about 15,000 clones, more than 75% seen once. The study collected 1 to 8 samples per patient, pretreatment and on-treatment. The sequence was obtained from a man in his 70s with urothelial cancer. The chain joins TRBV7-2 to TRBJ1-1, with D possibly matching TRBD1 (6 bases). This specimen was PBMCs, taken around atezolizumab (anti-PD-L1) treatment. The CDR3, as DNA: TGTGCCAGCCTCCCTCTCGGGGGGGCTAGGAACACTGAAGCTTTCTTT. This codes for CASLPLGGARNTEAFF.